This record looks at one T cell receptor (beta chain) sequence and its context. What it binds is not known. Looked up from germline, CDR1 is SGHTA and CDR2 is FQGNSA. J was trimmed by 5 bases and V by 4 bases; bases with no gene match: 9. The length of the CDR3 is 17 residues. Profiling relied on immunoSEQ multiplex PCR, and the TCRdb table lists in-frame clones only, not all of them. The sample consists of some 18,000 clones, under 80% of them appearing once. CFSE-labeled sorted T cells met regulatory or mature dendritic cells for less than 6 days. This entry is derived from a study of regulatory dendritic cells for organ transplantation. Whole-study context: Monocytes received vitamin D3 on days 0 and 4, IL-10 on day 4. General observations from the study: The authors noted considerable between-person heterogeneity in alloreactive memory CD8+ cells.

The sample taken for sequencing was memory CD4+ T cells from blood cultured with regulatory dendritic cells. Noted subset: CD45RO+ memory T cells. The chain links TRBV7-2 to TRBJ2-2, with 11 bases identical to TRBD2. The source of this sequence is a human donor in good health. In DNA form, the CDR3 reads TGTGCCAGCAGCTCGTCCTCGGTAGCGGGGGGGACCGGGGAGCTGTTTTTT. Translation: CASSSSSVAGGTGELFF.